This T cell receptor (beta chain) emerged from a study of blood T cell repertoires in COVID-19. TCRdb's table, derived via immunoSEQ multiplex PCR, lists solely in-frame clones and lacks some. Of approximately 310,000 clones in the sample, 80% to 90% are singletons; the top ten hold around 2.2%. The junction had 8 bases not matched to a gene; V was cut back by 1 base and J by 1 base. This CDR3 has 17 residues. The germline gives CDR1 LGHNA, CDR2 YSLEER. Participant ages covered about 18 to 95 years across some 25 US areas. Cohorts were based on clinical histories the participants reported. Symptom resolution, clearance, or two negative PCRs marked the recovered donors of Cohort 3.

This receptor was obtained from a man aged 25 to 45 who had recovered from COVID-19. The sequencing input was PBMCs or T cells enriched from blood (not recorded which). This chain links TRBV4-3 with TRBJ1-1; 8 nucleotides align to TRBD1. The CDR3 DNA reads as TGCGCCAGCAGCCAAGGATATAAGGACAGGGCGAACACTGAAGCTTTCTTT. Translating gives CASSQGYKDRANTEAFF.